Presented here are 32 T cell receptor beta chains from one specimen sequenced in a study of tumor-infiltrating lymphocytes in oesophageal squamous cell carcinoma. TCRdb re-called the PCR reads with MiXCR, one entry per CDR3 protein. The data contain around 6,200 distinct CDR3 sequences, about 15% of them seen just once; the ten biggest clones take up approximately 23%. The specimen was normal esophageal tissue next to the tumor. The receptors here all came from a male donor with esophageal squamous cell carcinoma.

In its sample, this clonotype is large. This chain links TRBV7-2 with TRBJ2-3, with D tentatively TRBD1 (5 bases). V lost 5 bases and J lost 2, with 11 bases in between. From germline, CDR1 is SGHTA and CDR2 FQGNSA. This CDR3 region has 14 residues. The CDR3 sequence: CASSVQQDTDTQYF. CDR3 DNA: TGTGCCAGCAGCGTCCAACAGGACACAGATACGCAGTATTTT.

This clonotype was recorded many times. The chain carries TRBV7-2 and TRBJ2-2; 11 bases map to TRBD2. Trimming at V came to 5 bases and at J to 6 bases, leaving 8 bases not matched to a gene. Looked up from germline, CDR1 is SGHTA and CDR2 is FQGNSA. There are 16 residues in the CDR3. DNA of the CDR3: TGTGCCAGCAGCCCTAATAGCGGGGGGGCTGCCGGGGAGCTGTTTTTT. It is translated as CASSPNSGGAAGELFF.

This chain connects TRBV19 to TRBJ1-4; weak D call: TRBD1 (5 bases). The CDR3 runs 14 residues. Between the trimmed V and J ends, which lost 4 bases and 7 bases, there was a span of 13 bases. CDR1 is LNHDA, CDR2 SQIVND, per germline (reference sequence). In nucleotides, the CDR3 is TGTGCCAGTAGTACAGGGAGATCTAGTGAAAAACTGTTTTTT. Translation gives CASSTGRSSEKLFF. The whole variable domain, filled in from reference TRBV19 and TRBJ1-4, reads DGGITQSPKYLFRKEGQNVTLSCEQNLNHDAMYWYRQDPGQGLRLIYYSQIVNDFQKGDIAEGYSVSREKKESFPLTVTSAQKNPTAFYLCASSTGRSSEKLFFGSGTQLSVL.

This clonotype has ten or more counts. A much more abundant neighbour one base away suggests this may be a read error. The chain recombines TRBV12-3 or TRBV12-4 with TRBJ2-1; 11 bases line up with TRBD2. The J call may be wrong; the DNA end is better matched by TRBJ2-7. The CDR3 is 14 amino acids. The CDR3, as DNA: TGTGCCAGCAGTCTAGCGGGGGGACCCAATGAGCAGTACTTC. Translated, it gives CASSLAGGPNEQYF.

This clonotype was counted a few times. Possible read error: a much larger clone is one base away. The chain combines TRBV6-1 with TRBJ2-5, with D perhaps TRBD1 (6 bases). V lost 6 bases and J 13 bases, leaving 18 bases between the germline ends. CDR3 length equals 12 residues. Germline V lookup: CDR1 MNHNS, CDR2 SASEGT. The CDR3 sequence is CASSRGQTLGYF. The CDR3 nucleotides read TGTGCCAGCAGCCGAGGACAGACCTTGGGGTACTTC.

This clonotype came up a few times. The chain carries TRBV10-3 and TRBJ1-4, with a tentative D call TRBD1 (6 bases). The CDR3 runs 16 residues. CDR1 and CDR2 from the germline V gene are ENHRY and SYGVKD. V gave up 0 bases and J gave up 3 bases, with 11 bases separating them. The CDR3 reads CAISESRGQANEKLFF. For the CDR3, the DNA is TGTGCCATCAGTGAGTCTCGGGGGCAGGCTAATGAAAAACTGTTTTTT.

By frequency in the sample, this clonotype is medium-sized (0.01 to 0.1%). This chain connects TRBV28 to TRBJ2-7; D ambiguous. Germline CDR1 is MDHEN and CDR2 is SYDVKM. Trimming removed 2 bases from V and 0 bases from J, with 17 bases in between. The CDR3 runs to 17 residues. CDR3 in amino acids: CASSLGVEVYSSYEQYF. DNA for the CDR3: TGTGCCAGCAGTTTAGGAGTTGAGGTTTACAGCTCCTACGAGCAGTACTTC.

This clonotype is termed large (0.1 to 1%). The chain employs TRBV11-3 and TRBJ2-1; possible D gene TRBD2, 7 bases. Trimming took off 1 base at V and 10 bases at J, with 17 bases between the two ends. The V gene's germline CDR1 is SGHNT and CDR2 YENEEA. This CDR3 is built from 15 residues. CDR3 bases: TGTGCCAGCAGCTTAGTCTTGGGGGGGCTAGGGGAGCAGTTCTTC. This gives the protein CASSLVLGGLGEQFF.

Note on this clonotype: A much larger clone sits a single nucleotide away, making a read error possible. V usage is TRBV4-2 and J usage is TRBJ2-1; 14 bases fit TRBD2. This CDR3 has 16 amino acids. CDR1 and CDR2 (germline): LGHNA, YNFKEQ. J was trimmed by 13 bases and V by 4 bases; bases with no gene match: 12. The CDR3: CASSLGGLAGGETQFF. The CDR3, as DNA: TGTGCCAGCAGCCTTGGTGGACTAGCGGGGGGAGAGACCCAGTTCTTC.

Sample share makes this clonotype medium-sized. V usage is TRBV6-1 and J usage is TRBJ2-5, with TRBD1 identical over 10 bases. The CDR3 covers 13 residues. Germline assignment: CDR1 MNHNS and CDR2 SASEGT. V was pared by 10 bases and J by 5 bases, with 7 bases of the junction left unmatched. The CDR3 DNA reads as TGTGCCAACAGACAGGGGGCTTTGGAGACCCAGTACTTC. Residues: CANRQGALETQYF.

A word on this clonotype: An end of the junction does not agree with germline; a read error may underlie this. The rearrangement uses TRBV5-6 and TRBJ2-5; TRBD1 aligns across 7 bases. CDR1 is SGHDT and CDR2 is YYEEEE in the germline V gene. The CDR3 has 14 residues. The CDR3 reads CASSLWQGVYEQHF. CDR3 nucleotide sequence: TGTGCCAGCAGCTTGTGGCAGGGGGTTTACGAGCAGCACTTC.

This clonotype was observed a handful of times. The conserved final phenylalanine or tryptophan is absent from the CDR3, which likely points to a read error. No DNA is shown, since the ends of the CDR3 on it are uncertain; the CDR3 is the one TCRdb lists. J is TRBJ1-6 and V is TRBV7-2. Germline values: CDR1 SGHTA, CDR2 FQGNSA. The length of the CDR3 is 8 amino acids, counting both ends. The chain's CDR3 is CASSLTLL.

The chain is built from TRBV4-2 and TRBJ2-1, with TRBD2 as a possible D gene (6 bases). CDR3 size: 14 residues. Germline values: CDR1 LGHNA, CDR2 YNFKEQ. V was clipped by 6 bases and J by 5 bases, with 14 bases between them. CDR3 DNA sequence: TGTGCCAGCAGATTGTTATCGGGGGACAATGAGCAGTTCTTC. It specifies CASRLLSGDNEQFF.

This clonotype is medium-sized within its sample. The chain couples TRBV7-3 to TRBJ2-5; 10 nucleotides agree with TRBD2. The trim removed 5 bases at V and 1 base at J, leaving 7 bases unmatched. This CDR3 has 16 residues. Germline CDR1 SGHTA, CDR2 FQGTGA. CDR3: CASSPLAGGSQETQYF. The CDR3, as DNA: TGTGCCAGCAGCCCCTTAGCGGGGGGCTCCCAAGAGACCCAGTACTTC.

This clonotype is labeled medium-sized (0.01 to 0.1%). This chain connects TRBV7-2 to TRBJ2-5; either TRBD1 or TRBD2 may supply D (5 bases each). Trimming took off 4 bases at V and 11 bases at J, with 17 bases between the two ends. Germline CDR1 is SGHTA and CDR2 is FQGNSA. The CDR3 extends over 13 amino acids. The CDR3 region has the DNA TGTGCCAGCAGCTGGGACCCGAGTGCGGCGCAGTACTTC. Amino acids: CASSWDPSAAQYF.

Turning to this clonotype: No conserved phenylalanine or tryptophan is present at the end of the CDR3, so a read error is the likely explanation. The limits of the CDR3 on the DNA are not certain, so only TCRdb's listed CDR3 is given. CDR3 loop: CASSPGEPAKNIQYFGP. J is TRBJ2-3 and V is TRBV7-2; TRBD1, as called in the table, went unchecked against the DNA. The CDR3 comprises 17 residues, both ends counted. The germline V gene encodes CDR1 SGHTA and CDR2 FQGNSA.

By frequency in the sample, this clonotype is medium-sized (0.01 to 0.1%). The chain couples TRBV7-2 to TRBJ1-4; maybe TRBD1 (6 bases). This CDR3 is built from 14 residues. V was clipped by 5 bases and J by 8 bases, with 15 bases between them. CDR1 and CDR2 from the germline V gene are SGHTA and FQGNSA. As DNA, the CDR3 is TGTGCCAGCAGCCACACAGGGCCTGGGGAAAAACTGTTTTTT. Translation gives CASSHTGPGEKLFF.

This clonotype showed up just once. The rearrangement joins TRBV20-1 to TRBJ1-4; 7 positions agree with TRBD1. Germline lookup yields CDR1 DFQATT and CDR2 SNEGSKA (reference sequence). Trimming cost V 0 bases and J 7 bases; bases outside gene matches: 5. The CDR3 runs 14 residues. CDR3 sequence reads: CSARDMGQSEKLFF. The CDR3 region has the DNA TGCAGTGCTAGAGATATGGGACAGAGTGAAAAACTGTTTTTT.

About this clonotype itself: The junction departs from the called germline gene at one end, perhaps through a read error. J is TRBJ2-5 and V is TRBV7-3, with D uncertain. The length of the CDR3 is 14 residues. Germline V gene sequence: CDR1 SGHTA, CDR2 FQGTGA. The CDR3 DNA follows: TGTGCCAGGAGCTTTAGACGGAGCCAAGAGACCCAGGAGTTC. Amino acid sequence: CARSFRRSQETQEF.

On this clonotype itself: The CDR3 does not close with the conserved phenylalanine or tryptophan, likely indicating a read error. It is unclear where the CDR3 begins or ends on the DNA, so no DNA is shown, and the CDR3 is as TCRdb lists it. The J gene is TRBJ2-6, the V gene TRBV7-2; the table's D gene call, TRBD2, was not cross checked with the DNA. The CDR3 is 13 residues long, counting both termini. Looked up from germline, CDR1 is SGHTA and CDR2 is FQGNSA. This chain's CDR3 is CASSFTDTQYFGP.

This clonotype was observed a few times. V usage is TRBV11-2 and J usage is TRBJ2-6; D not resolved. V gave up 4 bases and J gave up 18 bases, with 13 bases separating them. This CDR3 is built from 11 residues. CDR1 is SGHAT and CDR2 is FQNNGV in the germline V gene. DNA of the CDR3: TGTGCCAGCAGCTCCTTCCGAACCGGGACTTTC. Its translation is CASSSFRTGTF.

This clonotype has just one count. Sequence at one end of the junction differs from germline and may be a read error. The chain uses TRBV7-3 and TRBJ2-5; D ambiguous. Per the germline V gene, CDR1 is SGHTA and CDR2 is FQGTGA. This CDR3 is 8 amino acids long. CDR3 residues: CASSPRFF. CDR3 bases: TGTGCCAGCAGCCCGAGGTTCTTC.

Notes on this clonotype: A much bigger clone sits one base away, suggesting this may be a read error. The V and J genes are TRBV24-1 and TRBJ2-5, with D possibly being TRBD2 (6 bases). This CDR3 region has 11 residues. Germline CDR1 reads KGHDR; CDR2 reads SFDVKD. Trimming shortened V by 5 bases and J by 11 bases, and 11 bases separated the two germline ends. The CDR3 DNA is TGTGCCACCAGTGGGGGCGGGGAGCAGTACTTC. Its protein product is CATSGGGEQYF.

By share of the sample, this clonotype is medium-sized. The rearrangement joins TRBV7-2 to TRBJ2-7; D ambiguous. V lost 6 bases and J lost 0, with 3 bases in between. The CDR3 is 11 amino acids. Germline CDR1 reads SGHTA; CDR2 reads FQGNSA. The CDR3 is CASRSSYEQYF. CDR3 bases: TGTGCCAGCAGATCCTCCTACGAGCAGTACTTC. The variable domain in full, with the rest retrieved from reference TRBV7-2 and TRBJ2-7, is GAGVSQSPSNKVTEKGKDVELRCDPISGHTALYWYRQSLGQGLEFLIYFQGNSAPDKSGLPSDRFSAERTGGSVSTLTIQRTQQEDSAVYLCASRSSYEQYFGPGTRLTVT.

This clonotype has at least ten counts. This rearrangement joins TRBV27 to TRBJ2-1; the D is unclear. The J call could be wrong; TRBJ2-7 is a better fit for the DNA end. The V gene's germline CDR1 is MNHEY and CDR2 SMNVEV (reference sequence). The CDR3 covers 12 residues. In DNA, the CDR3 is TGTGCCAGCAGTCAAGACACCCGAGAGCAGTACTTC. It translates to CASSQDTREQYF.

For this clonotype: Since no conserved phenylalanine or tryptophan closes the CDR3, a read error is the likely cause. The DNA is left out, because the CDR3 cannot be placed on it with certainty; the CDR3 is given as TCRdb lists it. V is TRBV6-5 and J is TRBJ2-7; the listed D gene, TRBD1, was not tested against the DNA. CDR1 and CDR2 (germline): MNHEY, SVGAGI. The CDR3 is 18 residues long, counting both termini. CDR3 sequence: CASSYSRTGWNSPLHFGN.

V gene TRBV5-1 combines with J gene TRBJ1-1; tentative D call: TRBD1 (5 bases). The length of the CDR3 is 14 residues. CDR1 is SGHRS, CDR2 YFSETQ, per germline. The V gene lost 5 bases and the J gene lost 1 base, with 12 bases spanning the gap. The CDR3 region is CASSRTQENTEAFF. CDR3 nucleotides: TGCGCCAGCAGTCGGACACAAGAGAACACTGAAGCTTTCTTT.

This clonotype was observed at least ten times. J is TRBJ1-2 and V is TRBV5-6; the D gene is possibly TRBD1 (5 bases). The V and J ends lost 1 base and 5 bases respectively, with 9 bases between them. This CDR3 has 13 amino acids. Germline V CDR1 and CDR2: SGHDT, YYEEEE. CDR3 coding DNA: TGTGCCAGCAGCTTGCGGGGCGGTTATGGCTACACCTTC. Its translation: CASSLRGGYGYTF.

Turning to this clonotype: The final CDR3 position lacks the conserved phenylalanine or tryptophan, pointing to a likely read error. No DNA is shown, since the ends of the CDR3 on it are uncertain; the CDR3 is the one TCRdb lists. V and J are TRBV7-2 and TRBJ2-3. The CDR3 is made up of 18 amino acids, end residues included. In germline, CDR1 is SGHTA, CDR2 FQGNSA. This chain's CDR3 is CASSPKDTGSKLWLHLRS.

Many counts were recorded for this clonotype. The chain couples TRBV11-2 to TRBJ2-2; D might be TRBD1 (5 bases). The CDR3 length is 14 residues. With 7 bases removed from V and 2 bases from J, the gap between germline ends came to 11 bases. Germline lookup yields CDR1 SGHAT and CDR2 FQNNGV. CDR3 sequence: CASTWGRNTGELFF. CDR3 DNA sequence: TGTGCCAGCACCTGGGGCAGAAACACCGGGGAGCTGTTTTTT.

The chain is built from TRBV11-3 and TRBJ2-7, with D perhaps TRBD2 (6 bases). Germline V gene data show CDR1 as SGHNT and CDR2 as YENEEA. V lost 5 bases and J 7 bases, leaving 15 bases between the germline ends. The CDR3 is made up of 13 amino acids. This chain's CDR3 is CASSGEAYNEQYF. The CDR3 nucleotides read TGTGCCAGCAGCGGGGAGGCATACAATGAGCAGTACTTC.

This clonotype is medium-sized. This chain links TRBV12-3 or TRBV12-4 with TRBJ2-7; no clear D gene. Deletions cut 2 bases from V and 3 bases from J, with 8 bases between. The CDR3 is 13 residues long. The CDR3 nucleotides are TGTGCCAGCAGTTTACAGTCGAACTACGAGCAGTACTTC. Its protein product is CASSLQSNYEQYF.